Here is one TCR beta chain with its context. This clonotype was counted ten times or more. Its antigen has not been determined. The input lacks base qualities; no much larger clone sits a single base away. This entry is derived from a study of regulatory T cells in long-lasting Graves disease (dated by TCRdb to the early 2020s). Background on the whole study: Persistent Graves' disease meant more than 5 years of antithyroid drug treatment with TSH receptor autoantibodies that stayed positive. A total of about 35 samples underwent TCR sequencing, from 13 patients with persistent Graves' disease and 20 or so patients with newly diagnosed Graves' disease. Patients with persistent Graves' disease were compared with patients with newly diagnosed Graves' disease using TCR sequencing and RNA sequencing of peripheral blood. The study took place in China and was registered as a clinical trial. Antithyroid drugs had been taken for approximately 9.7 years on average by persistent Graves' disease patients in the clinical cohort. Study-wide conclusions, independent of this receptor: Only peripheral blood was studied, because thyroid tissue, the primary lesion, was inaccessible. The authors acknowledged the small sample size as a limitation that may reduce accuracy. Lower TCR Shannon entropy and fewer highly expanded clones were observed in persistent Graves' disease patients than in newly diagnosed patients, which suggested clonal expansion. Persistent patients shared more public clonotypes among themselves (around 3,000) than newly diagnosed patients did (approximately 970). Preferential use of TRBV28, TRBJ1-2 and TRBJ2-5 was observed in persistent disease, whereas TRBV20-1 and TRBJ2-1 were favored in newly diagnosed disease. Sequencing and analysis were limited to the TCR beta chain.

This specimen's time point label, interpreted: persistent/refractory GD, antithyroid drugs over 5 years with positive TRAb. RNA was extracted from PBMCs in TRIzol for both TCR sequencing and RNA sequencing. The diagnosis of Graves' disease followed American Thyroid Association guidelines. Recruitment of patients was carried out at an endocrinology department in Xi'an, China. Each patient gave approximately 9 milliliters of peripheral blood, collected in an EDTA anticoagulant tube. Ficoll Paque Plus density gradient separation was used to isolate PBMCs, and no further T cell sorting was performed. An Agilent 2100 Bioanalyzer and agarose gel were used to assess RNA quality, and a NanoDrop 2000 was used to measure RNA concentration. The junction shows trimming of 3 bases on V and 7 bases on J, plus 25 bases between the germline ends. The CDR3 holds 17 amino acids from the cysteine to the phenylalanine. The entry retains the CDR3 DNA only, 51 bases that are in frame from base 1. The germline V gene supplies CDR1 MDHEN and CDR2 SYDVKM.

Libraries were made using multiplex PCR. Data came from an Illumina HiSeq 4000. TCR beta libraries were built with iRepertoire HTBI primers and Arm-PCR amplification of CDR3 regions. PCR products were gel purified before sequencing. The authors' analysis ran thus. Gene usage analysis of CDR3 amino acid clonotypes used the 55 to 65 TRBV and 12 to 15 TRBJ segments found across samples. COPE and FqMerger were used to merge the filtered high-quality paired reads into contigs. Contigs were aligned with BLAST to IMGT TRBV, TRBD and TRBJ reference genes, and CDR3 was defined per IMGT. Clonotypes above 0.1% frequency were classified as highly expanded clones. Repertoire diversity was measured by Shannon entropy, and V-J evenness by the Gini coefficient. A clonotype found in more than one individual was treated as public. The public reads were run again by TCRdb, first through fastp at Q25 and then through MiXCR, and only productive beta chains were kept. Each CDR3 protein gets just one entry, which takes the most common genes and DNA from the rows behind it. TCRdb, rather than the study authors, made the V and J calls. The table for this sample lists almost 350,000 distinct CDR3 sequences; roughly 21% of them were counted only once. In total, the top ten clones hold less than 30% of the sample.

The chain is encoded by TRBV28 joined to TRBJ2-7; TRBD2 is a possible D gene, resting on 5 matching bases. The material was peripheral blood mononuclear cells (PBMCs), obtained when the disease was refractory, from a patient treated with antithyroid drugs. The TCR sequence derives from a female donor with Graves disease. The nucleotides are TGTGCCAGCAGTTTCCCCGGTCTAGTAGGCGGACGGAGGGAGCAGTACTTC. It is translated as CASSFPGLVGGRREQYF.